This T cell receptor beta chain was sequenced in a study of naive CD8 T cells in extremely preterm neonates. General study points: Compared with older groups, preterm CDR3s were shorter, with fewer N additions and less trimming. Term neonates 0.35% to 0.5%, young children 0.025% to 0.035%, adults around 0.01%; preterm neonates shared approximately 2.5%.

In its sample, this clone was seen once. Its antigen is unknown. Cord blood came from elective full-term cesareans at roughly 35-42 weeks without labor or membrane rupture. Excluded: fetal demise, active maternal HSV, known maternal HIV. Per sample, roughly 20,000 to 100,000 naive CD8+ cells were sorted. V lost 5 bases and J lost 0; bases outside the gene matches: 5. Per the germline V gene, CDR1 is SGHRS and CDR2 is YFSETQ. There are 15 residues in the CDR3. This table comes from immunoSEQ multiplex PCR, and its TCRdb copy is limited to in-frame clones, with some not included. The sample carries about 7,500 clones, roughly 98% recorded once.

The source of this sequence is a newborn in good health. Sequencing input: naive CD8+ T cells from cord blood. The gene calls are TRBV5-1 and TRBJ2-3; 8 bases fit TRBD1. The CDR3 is CASRPGGMSTDTQYF. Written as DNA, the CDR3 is TGCGCCAGCAGGCCAGGGGGCATGAGCACAGATACGCAGTATTTT.